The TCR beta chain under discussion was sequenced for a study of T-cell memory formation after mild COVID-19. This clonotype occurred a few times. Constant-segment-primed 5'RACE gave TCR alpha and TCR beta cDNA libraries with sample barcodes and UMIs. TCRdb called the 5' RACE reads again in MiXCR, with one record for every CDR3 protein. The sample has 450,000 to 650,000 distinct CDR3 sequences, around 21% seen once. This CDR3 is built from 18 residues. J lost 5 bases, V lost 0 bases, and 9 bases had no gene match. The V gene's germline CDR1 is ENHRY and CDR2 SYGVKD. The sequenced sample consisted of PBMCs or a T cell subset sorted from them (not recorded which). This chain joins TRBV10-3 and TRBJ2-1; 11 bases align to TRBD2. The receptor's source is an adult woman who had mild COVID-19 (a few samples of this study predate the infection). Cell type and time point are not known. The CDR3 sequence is CAISESPTGTSGNNEQFF. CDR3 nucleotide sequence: TGTGCCATCAGTGAGTCCCCAACGGGGACTAGCGGAAACAATGAGCAGTTCTTC.